These T cell receptor beta chains were read from a single sample in a study of a mutant IDH1 vaccine in newly diagnosed glioma. TCRdb keeps only in-frame clones here, not all; method: immunoSEQ multiplex PCR. Counted here are roughly 68,000 clones, roughly 68% occurring once; the ten biggest clones make up roughly 4.3%. Antigens for these TCRs are unknown. The specimen comprised PBMCs, sampled from a glioma patient whose treatment included an IDH1 peptide vaccine. The receptors were sampled from a man in his fifties or sixties with glioma. The CDR3 runs from the conserved cysteine through the conserved F or W. Fields, in order: CDR3 length, J gene, clone size, V gene, D gene, CDR3 protein, CDR3 DNA. D genes are given only for firm matches. Size is stated for part of the rows, as once, few or many counts, or as a class when the clone is expanded.

15,TRBJ2-7,once,TRBV29-1,TRBD2,CSVGGQGTGPYEQYF,TGCAGCGTGGGAGGGCAGGGTACGGGTCCCTACGAGCAGTACTTC
15,TRBJ1-2,.,TRBV6-1,.,CASSEGGEANYGYTF,TGTGCCAGCAGTGAAGGGGGGGAAGCTAACTATGGCTACACCTTC
15,TRBJ1-4,.,TRBV19,TRBD1,CASSPTGASGEKLFF,TGTGCCAGTAGTCCAACAGGGGCCTCCGGGGAAAAACTGTTTTTT
12,TRBJ2-2,.,TRBV27,.,CASLTYTGELFF,TGTGCCAGCCTAACGTACACCGGGGAGCTGTTTTTT
13,TRBJ1-2,.,TRBV19,.,CASSTRRFGGYTF,TGTGCCAGTAGTACAAGACGCTTTGGAGGCTACACCTTC
14,TRBJ2-3,few,TRBV7-9,.,CASSYKDNTDTQYF,TGTGCCAGCAGCTACAAGGACAACACAGATACGCAGTATTTT
12,TRBJ1-2,.,TRBV19,.,CASSIAGVGYTF,TGTGCCAGTAGTATAGCAGGAGTTGGCTACACCTTC
14,TRBJ2-7,once,TRBV5-4,TRBD2,CASSPGGGSYEQYF,TGTGCCAGCAGCCCGGGGGGGGGCTCCTACGAGCAGTACTTC
15,TRBJ1-4,.,TRBV10-3,.,CAISVTGQTNEKLFF,TGTGCCATCAGTGTGACAGGACAGACTAATGAAAAACTGTTTTTT
17,TRBJ1-5,many,TRBV7-9,TRBD1,CASSLGIGTGNNQPQHF,TGTGCCAGCAGCTTAGGTATCGGGACAGGGAACAATCAGCCCCAGCATTTT
15,TRBJ1-4,.,TRBV5-4,TRBD1,CASSFETGADEKLFF,TGTGCCAGCAGCTTTGAGACAGGGGCAGATGAAAAACTGTTTTTT
14,TRBJ2-5,.,TRBV5-6,TRBD1,CASSLGQGSRTQYF,TGTGCCAGCAGCTTGGGACAGGGGTCAAGGACCCAGTACTTC
18,TRBJ2-7,.,TRBV27,.,CASSLSAPGAIGNYEQYF,TGTGCCAGCAGTTTATCAGCCCCGGGGGCAATAGGGAACTACGAGCAGTACTTC
15,TRBJ2-7,.,TRBV7-2,.,CASSDGGAGTYEQYF,TGTGCCAGCAGCGACGGAGGGGCGGGGACCTACGAGCAGTACTTC